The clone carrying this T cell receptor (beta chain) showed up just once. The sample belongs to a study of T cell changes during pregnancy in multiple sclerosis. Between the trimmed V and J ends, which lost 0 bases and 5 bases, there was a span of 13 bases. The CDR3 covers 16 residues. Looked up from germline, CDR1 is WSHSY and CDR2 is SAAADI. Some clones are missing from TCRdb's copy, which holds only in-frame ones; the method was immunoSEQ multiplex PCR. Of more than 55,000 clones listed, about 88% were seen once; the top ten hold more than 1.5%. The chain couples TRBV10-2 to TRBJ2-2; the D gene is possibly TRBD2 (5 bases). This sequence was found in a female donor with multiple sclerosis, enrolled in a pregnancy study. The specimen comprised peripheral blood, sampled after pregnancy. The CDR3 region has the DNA TGCGCCAGCAGTGAGTCTGTCGGGGTCGGGACCGGGGAGCTGTTTTTT. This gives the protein CASSESVGVGTGELFF.